Listed here are 5 T cell receptor beta chains from one sample, sequenced in a study of blood T cells in healthy people across ages. For the second PCR, which ran for about 7 to 11 cycles, a sample-barcoded 5' primer and a J-beta primer mix were used. TCRdb re-derived calls from the 5' RACE reads in MiXCR, one entry per CDR3 protein. The table records 760,000 or so distinct CDR3 sequences, more than 20% of them present only once. The sample was also reused in another study, on T cells of mothers and their children.

Sequenced material: blood. These TCRs come from a boy aged 5-17 years in good health.

The chain combines TRBV12-3 or TRBV12-4 with TRBJ2-3; a possible D gene is TRBD1 (6 bases). The CDR3 is 13 amino acids. V was pared by 5 bases and J by 5 bases, with 11 bases between. CDR3 sequence: CASSIPRGDTQYF. The CDR3, as DNA: TGTGCCAGCAGTATTCCCAGGGGAGATACGCAGTATTTT.

This clonotype has a handful of counts. This chain connects TRBV7-9 to TRBJ1-2; D perhaps matches TRBD1 (6 bases). This CDR3 has 13 amino acids. V was cut by 7 bases and J by 0 bases, with 9 bases left in between. Germline lookup yields CDR1 SEHNR and CDR2 FQNEAQ (reference sequence). The chain's CDR3 is CASTQGTNYGYTF. DNA of the CDR3: TGTGCCAGCACACAGGGTACTAACTATGGCTACACCTTC.

This clonotype was seen a few times. The chain combines TRBV6-1 with TRBJ2-1; D not certain. The CDR3 extends over 15 amino acids. The V and J ends lost 8 bases and 0 bases respectively, with 14 bases between them. Germline CDR1 reads MNHNS; CDR2 reads SASEGT. The DNA for the CDR3 is TGTGCCAGCGACGAAGGGTTGAGCTCCTACAATGAGCAGTTCTTC. It translates to CASDEGLSSYNEQFF.

V is TRBV7-3 and J is TRBJ2-4, with D perhaps matching TRBD1 (6 bases). V lost 1 base and J 3 bases, leaving 19 bases between the germline ends. This CDR3 spans 18 amino acids. Germline loops: CDR1 SGHTA, CDR2 FQGTGA. This CDR3 is CASSLRVGTGSFKNIQYF. CDR3 nucleotide sequence: TGTGCCAGCAGCTTAAGGGTCGGAACAGGGAGTTTCAAAAACATTCAGTACTTC.

The rearrangement joins TRBV20-1 to TRBJ1-6; TRBD1 is a possible D gene (5 bases). Trimming took 0 bases from V and 6 from J, leaving 18 bases between them. The germline V gene has CDR1 DFQATT and CDR2 SNEGSKA (reference sequence). This CDR3 has 17 amino acids. The CDR3 spells CSAREIVGRGLNSPLHF. The CDR3 DNA follows: TGCAGTGCTAGAGAAATCGTGGGGAGGGGTCTTAATTCACCCCTCCACTTT.